Listed here is a single TCR beta chain. Sequenced material consisted of expressed TCRB transcripts (all of the isolated RNA was reverse transcribed). It was found that naive, central memory and regulatory T cell samples averaged about 3.4 million reads. The protocol was immunoSEQ multiplex PCR, while the TCRdb copy is restricted to in-frame clones and leaves out a portion. The top ten hold around 0.065% of the sample, which has roughly 500,000 clones, 30% seen once. The CDR3 is 14 amino acids. The germline gives CDR1 SGHTA, CDR2 FQGNSA. V was clipped by 3 bases and J by 6 bases, with 14 bases between them. These data are taken from a study of beta chain features in type 1 diabetes.

Sequenced input: naive CD4+ T cells from blood. The sequence derives from a man younger than 30 in good health. J is TRBJ1-2 and V is TRBV7-2; D is perhaps TRBD1 (5 bases). In nucleotides, the CDR3 is TGTGCCAGCAGCTTGCACGGGACGTATGATGGCTACACCTTC. Protein sequence: CASSLHGTYDGYTF.